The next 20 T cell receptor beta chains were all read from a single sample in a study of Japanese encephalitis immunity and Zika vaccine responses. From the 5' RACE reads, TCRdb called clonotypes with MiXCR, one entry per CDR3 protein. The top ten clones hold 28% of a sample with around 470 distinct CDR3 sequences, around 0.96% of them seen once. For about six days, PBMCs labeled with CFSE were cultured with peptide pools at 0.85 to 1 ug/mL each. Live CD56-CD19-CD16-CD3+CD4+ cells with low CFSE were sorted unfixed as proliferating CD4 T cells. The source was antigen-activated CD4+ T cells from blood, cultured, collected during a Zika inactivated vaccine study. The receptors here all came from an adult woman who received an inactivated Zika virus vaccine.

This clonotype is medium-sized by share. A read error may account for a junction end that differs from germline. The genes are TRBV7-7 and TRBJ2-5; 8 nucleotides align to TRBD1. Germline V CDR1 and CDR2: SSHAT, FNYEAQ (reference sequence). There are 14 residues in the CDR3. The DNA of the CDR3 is TGTGCTAGCAGCCCGACAGGGGTGTCAGAGACCCAGTACTTC. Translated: CASSPTGVSETQYF.

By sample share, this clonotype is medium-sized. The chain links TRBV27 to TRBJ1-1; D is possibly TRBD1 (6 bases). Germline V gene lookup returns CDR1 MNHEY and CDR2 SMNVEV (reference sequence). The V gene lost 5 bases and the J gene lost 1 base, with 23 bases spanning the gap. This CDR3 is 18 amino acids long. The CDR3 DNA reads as TGTGCCAGCAGTACCGGGGGGGGCCTCGCTACAGGGAACACTGAAGCTTTCTTT. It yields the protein CASSTGGGLATGNTEAFF.

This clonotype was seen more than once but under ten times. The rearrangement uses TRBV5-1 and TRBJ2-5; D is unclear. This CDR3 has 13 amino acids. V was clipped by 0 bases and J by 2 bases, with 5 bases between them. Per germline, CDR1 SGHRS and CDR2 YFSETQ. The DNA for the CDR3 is TGCGCCAGCAGCTTGGGCGTTCAAGAGACCCAGTACTTC. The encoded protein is CASSLGVQETQYF.

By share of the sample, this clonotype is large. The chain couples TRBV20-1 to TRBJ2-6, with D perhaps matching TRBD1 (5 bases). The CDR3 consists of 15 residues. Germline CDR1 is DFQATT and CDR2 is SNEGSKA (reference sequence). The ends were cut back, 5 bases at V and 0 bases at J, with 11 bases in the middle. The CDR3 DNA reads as TGCAGTGCTCAGAAGGGGTCCTCTGGGGCCAACGTCCTGACTTTC. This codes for CSAQKGSSGANVLTF.

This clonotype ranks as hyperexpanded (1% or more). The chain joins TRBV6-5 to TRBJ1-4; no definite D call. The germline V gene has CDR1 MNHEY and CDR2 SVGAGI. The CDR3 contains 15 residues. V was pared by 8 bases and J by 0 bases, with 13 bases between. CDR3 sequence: CASRRDGTTNEKLFF. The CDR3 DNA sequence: TGTGCCAGCCGACGCGACGGGACAACTAATGAAAAACTGTTTTTT.

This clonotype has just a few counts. The CDR3 spells CASSQGWDYEQYF. In DNA form, the CDR3 reads TGTGCCAGCAGCCAGGGTTGGGACTACGAGCAGTACTTC. The chain links TRBV5-6 to TRBJ2-7; D is perhaps TRBD1 (5 bases). Germline CDR1 is SGHDT and CDR2 is YYEEEE. V shed 4 bases and J shed 3 bases, with 11 bases lying between them. The CDR3 is 13 residues long.

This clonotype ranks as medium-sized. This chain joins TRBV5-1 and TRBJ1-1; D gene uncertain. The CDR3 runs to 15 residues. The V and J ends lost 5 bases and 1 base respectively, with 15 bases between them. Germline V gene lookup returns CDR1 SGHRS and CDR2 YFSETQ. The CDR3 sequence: CASSLYLEANTEAFF. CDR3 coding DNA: TGCGCCAGCAGTTTATATTTGGAAGCGAACACTGAAGCTTTCTTT.

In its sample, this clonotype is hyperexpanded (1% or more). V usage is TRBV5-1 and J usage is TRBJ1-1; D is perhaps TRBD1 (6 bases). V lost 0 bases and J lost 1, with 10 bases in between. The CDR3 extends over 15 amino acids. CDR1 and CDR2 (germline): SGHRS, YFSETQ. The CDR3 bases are TGCGCCAGCAGCTTGGCCCCGACAGGGAACACTGAAGCTTTCTTT. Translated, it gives CASSLAPTGNTEAFF.

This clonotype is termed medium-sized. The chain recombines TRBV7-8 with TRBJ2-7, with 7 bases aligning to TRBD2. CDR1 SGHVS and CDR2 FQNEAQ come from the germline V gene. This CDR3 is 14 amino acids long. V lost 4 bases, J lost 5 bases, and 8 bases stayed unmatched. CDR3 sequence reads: CASSSPFGGNEQYF. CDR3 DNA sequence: TGTGCCAGCAGCTCTCCTTTCGGGGGGAACGAGCAGTACTTC.

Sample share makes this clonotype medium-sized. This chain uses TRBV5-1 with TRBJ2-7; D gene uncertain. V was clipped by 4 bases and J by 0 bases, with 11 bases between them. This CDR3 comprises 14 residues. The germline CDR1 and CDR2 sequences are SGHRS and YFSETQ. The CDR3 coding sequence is TGCGCCAGCAGCCCCATGGAGAGCTCCTACGAGCAGTACTTC. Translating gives CASSPMESSYEQYF.

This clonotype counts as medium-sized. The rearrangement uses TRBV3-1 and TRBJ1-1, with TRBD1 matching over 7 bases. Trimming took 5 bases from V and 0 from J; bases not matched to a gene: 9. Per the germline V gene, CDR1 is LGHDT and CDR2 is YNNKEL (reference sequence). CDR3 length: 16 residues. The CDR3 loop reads CASSTRQGFLNTEAFF. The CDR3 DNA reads TGTGCCAGCAGCACACGACAGGGCTTCTTGAACACTGAAGCTTTCTTT. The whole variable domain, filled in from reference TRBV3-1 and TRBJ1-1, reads DTAVSQTPKYLVTQMGNDKSIKCEQNLGHDTMYWYKQDSKKFLKIMFSYNNKELIINETVPNRFSPKSPDKAHLNLHINSLELGDSAVYFCASSTRQGFLNTEAFFGQGTRLTVV.

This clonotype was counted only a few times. CDR3 in DNA: TGTGCCAGTAGTATTCAACTAGCGGGGAGCCGAAATGAGCAGTTCTTC. Its translation is CASSIQLAGSRNEQFF. The chain recombines TRBV19 with TRBJ2-1, with 10 bases lining up with TRBD2. The V gene end was trimmed by 3 bases and the J gene end by 7 bases; junction bases not matched to a gene: 9. In germline, CDR1 is LNHDA, CDR2 SQIVND (reference sequence). The CDR3 loop spans 16 amino acids.

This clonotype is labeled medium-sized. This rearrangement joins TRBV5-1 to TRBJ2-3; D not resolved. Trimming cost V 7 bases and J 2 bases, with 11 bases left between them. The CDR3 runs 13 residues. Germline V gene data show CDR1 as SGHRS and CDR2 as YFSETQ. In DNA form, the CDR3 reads TGCGCCAGCCACAAGATCATCACAGATACGCAGTATTTT. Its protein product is CASHKIITDTQYF.

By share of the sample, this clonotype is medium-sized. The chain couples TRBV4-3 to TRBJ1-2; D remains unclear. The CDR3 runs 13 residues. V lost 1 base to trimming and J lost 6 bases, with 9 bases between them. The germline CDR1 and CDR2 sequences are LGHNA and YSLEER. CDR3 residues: CASSQGQLDGYTF. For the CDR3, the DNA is TGCGCCAGCAGCCAAGGGCAGCTGGATGGCTACACCTTC.

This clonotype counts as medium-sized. This CDR3 reads CASSLGGAGTALNIQYF. The CDR3 region has the DNA TGTGCCAGCAGCTTAGGAGGTGCCGGGACAGCCCTAAACATTCAGTACTTC. The rearrangement uses TRBV7-2 and TRBJ2-4; the match to TRBD1 covers 7 bases. Germline CDR1 SGHTA, CDR2 FQGNSA. The CDR3 runs 17 residues. V dropped 1 base and J dropped 6; count of bases not matched to a gene: 12. Full variable domain (rest looked up from reference TRBV7-2 and TRBJ2-4): GAGVSQSPSNKVTEKGKDVELRCDPISGHTALYWYRQSLGQGLEFLIYFQGNSAPDKSGLPSDRFSAERTGGSVSTLTIQRTQQEDSAVYLCASSLGGAGTALNIQYFGAGTRLSVL.

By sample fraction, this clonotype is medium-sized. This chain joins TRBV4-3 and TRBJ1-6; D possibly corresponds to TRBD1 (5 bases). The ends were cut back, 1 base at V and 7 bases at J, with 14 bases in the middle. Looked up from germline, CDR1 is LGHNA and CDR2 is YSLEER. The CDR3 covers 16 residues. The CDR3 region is CASSQVGGAWNSPLHF. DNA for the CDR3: TGCGCCAGCAGCCAAGTTGGCGGGGCATGGAATTCACCCCTCCACTTT.

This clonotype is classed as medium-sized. CDR3 region: CSALGGAAVRMEQYF. The CDR3 coding sequence is TGCAGTGCTCTAGGAGGGGCAGCGGTGAGGATGGAGCAGTACTTC. This chain joins TRBV20-1 and TRBJ2-7, with a tentative D call TRBD2 (6 bases). Germline-derived CDR1 and CDR2 are DFQATT and SNEGSKA (reference sequence). This CDR3 contains 15 residues. V gave up 5 bases and J gave up 7 bases, with 24 bases separating them.

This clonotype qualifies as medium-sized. The CDR3 here is CASSFDYEAFF. The CDR3 DNA reads as TGTGCCAGCAGTTTTGACTATGAAGCTTTCTTT. The chain joins TRBV6-6 to TRBJ1-1; D not certain. The CDR3 has 11 residues. The V gene lost 4 bases and the J gene lost 7 bases, with 7 bases spanning the gap. CDR1 is MNHNY, CDR2 SVGAGI, per germline (reference sequence).

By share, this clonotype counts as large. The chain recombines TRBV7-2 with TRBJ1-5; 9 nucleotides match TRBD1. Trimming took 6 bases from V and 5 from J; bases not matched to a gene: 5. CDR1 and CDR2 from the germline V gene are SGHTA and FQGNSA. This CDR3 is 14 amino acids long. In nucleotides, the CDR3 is TGTGCCAGCAGTTCCGGACAGGGGTATCAGCCCCAGCATTTT. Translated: CASSSGQGYQPQHF.

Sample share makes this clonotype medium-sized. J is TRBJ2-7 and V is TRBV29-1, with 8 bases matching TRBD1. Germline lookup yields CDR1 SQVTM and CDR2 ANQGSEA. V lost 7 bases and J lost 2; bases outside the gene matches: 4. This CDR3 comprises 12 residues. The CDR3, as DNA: TGCAGCGCATTACAGGGGGCCTACGAGCAGTACTTC. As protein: CSALQGAYEQYF.